This paragraph reports one TCR beta chain. Its antigen is not yet known. It has no much larger one-base neighbor in the sample; base qualities were not kept. Using the deep immunoSEQ assay, TCR CDR3 regions were amplified from genomic DNA by multiplex PCR. Extracted genomic DNA from each cell subset was spread evenly across all wells of several immunoSEQ 96-well plates, with each plate serving as a replicate. For unsorted PBMC, about 300 ng of genomic DNA, equivalent to 25,000 to 35,000 T cell genomes, went into each replicate PCR. Ten immunoSEQ deep assay plates were used to sequence the unsorted PBMC genomic DNA. Purified libraries were measured with a Qubit 3.0 fluorometer, size-checked on a Bioanalyzer 2100, and measured again with the KAPA Library Quantification kit. Every immunoSEQ 96-well plate was sequenced on a dedicated single-read 150-cycle Illumina NextSeq 550 flow cell. The paper's processing steps were these. Because the immunoSEQ output included only junctional sequences and no quality scores, the filtering could not be the same as the filtering used for full-length reads. Sequences were annotated with PyIR, a Python wrapper for IgBLAST v1.9, using IMGT germline references to assign V/J genes and CDR3. Reads were removed for weak V/J assignments (E-value above 1e-6), missing CDR3, stop codons, out-of-frame junctions, or ambiguous translated residues. V3J clonotypes were defined as sequences sharing the same inferred V gene, J gene, and CDR3 amino acid sequence. Percentage overlap between repertoires was computed as shared unique clonotypes divided by the size of the smaller repertoire. Repertoire richness was assessed with RTK rarefaction, the Chao1 estimator, and Recon v2.1 estimates of unobserved clonotypes. In TCRdb, the immuneACCESS table is reduced to in-frame sequences with V and J assigned. These tables do not hold every clone; where another copy was compared, an unresolved V gene accounts for under half, and the others remain unexplained. For V, J and clone size, that table is used; D and trimming come from the DNA. This sample comprises 450,000 to 500,000 clones, about 79% of them detected only once. The top ten hold roughly 13% of the sample.

The data belong to a study of shared clonotypes between healthy human individuals (TCRdb year 2020). General notes on the study: A couple of women and a few men aged 18 to 49 years were included in the cohort. Between about 0.85 and 8.9 billion PBMCs per donor were obtained by leukapheresis. Different laboratories and diverse techniques were used to prepare libraries and sequence TCR repertoires, to increase sequencing depth and limit assay-specific biases. To estimate repertoire size and how much clonotypes are shared between individuals, the study performed deep sequencing of blood TCR repertoires from a few healthy adults.

Spanning cysteine to phenylalanine, the CDR3 consists of 15 amino acids. The entry retains the CDR3 DNA only, 45 bases that are in frame from base 1. V is shortened by 5 bases, J by 2 bases, and the region joining them spans 16 bases. Based on the germline V gene (reference sequence), the CDR1 and CDR2 sequences are SEHNR and FQNEAQ. Healthy HIV-negative adults with no recently reported acute infections or vaccinations were included as donors. Only Caucasian adults living in Nashville, Tennessee, USA were represented among the donors. For unsorted samples, some 87 million PBMCs were counted, and genomic DNA was extracted using the QIAamp DNA Blood Mini kit. Blood was collected by leukapheresis, and PBMCs were isolated by Ficoll-Histopaque density gradient centrifugation and then cryopreserved in liquid nitrogen vapor phase. The study at large found these results: Pairwise subsampling led to the expectation that sequencing depth would affect the degree of clonotype sharing among donors. Because the study included a small number of donors, the genetic and exposure-history diversity represented was limited. Sampling was restricted to blood, and TCR repertoires in tissue are likely to differ from TCR repertoires in blood.

The chain links TRBV7-9 with TRBJ2-7; a weak D assignment points to TRBD2 (6 bases agree). The sequence was obtained from a middle-aged woman in good health. Some clones in this sample may be carry-over from other donors' samples. The source material was PBMCs. CDR3 region: CASSTDRDFPYEQYF. The sequenced DNA is TGTGCCAGCAGCACAGACCGGGACTTCCCCTACGAGCAGTACTTC.